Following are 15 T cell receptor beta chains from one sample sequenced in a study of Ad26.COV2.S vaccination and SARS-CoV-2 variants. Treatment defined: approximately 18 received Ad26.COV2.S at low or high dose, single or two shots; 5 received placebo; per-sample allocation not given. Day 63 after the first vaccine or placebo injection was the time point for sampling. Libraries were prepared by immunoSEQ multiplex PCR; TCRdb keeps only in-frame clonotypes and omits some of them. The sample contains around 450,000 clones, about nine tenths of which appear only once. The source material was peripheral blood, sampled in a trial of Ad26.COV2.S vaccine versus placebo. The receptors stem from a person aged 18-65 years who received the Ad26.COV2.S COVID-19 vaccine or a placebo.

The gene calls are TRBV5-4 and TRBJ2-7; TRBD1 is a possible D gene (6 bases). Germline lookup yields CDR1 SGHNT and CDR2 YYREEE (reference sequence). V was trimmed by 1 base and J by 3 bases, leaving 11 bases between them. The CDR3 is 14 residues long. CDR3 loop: CASSLWGHRYEQYF. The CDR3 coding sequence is TGTGCCAGCAGCTTGTGGGGACATCGCTACGAGCAGTACTTC.

Here the CDR3 DNA reads TGTGCCAGCAGCCCCGGCTACGAGCAGTACTTC. Its translation is CASSPGYEQYF. The rearrangement uses TRBV14 and TRBJ2-7; D not resolved. CDR1 is SGHDN, CDR2 FVKESK, per germline. V lost 4 bases and J 3 bases, leaving 4 bases between the germline ends. This CDR3 comprises 11 residues.

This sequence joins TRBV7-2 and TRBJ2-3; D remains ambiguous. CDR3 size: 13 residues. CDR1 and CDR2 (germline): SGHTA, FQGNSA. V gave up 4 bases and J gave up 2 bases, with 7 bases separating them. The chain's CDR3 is CASSSDPTDTQYF. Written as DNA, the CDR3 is TGTGCCAGCAGCTCAGACCCCACAGATACGCAGTATTTT. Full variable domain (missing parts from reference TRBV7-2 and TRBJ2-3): GAGVSQSPSNKVTEKGKDVELRCDPISGHTALYWYRQSLGQGLEFLIYFQGNSAPDKSGLPSDRFSAERTGGSVSTLTIQRTQQEDSAVYLCASSSDPTDTQYFGPGTRLTVL.

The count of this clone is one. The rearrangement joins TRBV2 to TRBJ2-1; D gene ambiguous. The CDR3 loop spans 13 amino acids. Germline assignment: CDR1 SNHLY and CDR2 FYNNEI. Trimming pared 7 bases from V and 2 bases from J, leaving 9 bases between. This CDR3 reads CASTSRTYNEQFF. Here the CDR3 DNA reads TGTGCCAGCACGAGTAGGACCTACAATGAGCAGTTCTTC.

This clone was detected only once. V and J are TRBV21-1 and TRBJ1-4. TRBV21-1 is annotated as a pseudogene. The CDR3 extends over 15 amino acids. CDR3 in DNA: TGTGCCAGCAGCAAAAGAGGAGGGGTCGGTGAAAAACTGTTTTTT. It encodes CASSKRGGVGEKLFF.

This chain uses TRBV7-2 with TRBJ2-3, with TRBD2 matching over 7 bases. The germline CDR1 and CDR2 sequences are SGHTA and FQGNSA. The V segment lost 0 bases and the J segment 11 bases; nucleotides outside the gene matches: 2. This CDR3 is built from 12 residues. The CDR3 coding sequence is TGTGCCAGCAGCTTAGCTGGGAGGGGGCAGTATTTT. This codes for CASSLAGRGQYF. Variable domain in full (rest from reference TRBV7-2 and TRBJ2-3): GAGVSQSPSNKVTEKGKDVELRCDPISGHTALYWYRQSLGQGLEFLIYFQGNSAPDKSGLPSDRFSAERTGGSVSTLTIQRTQQEDSAVYLCASSLAGRGQYFGPGTRLTVL.

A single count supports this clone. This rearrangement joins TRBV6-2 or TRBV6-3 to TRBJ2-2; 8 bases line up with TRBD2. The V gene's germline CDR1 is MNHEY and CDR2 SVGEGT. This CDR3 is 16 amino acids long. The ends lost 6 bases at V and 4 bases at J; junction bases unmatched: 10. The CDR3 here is CASSSGRVALTGELFF. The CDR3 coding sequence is TGTGCCAGCAGCTCCGGGAGGGTGGCCCTCACCGGGGAGCTGTTTTTT.

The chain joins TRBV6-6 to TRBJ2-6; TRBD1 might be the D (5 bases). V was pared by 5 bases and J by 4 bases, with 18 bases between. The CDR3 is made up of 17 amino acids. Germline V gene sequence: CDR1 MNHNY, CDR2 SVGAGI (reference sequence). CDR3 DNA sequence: TGTGCCAGCAGTCCTTCCGGCAGGGCGGAAGGGGCCAACGTCCTGACTTTC. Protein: CASSPSGRAEGANVLTF.

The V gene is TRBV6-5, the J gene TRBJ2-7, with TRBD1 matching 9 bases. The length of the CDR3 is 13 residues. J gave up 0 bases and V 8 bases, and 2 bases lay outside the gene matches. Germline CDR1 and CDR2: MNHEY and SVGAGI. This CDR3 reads CASGQGSSYEQYF. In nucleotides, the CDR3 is TGTGCCAGCGGACAGGGGAGCTCCTACGAGCAGTACTTC.

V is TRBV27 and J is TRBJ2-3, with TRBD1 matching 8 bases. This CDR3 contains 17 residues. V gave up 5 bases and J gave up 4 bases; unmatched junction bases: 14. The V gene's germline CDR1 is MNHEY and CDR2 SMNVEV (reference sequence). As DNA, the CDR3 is TGTGCCAGCAGTCGTGGGCCGGGACAGGTCGTTGCAGATACGCAGTATTTT. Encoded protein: CASSRGPGQVVADTQYF.

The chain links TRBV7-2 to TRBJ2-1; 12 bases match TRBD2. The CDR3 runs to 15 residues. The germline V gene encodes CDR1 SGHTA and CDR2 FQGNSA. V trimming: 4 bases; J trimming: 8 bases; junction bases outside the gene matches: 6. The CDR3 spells CASSWTSGIGDEQFF. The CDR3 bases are TGTGCCAGCAGCTGGACTAGCGGGATTGGGGATGAGCAGTTCTTC.

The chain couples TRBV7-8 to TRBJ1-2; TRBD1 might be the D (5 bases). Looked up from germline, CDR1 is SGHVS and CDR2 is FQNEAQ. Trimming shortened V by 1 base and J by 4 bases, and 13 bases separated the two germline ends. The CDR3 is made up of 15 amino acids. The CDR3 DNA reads TGTGCCAGCAGCTTAGTTGGGGACGGACGCTATGGCTACACCTTC. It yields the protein CASSLVGDGRYGYTF. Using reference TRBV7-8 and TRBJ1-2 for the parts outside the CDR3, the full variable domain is GAGVSQSPRYKVAKRGQDVALRCDPISGHVSLFWYQQALGQGPEFLTYFQNEAQLDKSGLPSDRFFAERPEGSVSTLKIQRTQQEDSAVYLCASSLVGDGRYGYTFGSGTRLTVV.

In DNA, the CDR3 is TGTGCCAGCTCACCAACGAACAGGGGGGTTTCTGGGGCCAACGTCCTGACTTTC. This sequence encodes CASSPTNRGVSGANVLTF. The chain recombines TRBV18 with TRBJ2-6; TRBD1 matches at 8 bases. The junction had 7 bases not matched to a gene; V was cut back by 2 bases and J by 1 base. The CDR3 has 18 residues. Per the germline V gene, CDR1 is KGHSH and CDR2 is LQKENI.

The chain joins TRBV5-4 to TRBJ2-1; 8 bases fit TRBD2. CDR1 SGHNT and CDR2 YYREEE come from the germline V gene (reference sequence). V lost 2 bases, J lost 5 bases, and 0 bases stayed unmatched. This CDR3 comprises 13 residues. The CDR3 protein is CASSLLADNEQFF. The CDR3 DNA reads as TGTGCCAGCAGCTTACTAGCGGACAATGAGCAGTTCTTC.

The DNA for the CDR3 is TGCGCCAGCAGCGATTACAATGAGCAGTTCTTC. Its translation: CASSDYNEQFF. The rearrangement uses TRBV5-1 and TRBJ2-1; no clear D gene. With 4 bases removed from V and 4 bases from J, the gap between germline ends came to 3 bases. In germline, CDR1 is SGHRS, CDR2 YFSETQ. This CDR3 contains 11 residues. Drawing the rest from reference TRBV5-1 and TRBJ2-1, the complete variable domain is KAGVTQTPRYLIKTRGQQVTLSCSPISGHRSVSWYQQTPGQGLQFLFEYFSETQRNKGNFPGRFSGRQFSNSRSEMNVSTLELGDSALYLCASSDYNEQFFGPGTRLTVL.